What follows are 21 T cell receptor beta chains derived from one specimen sequenced in a study of cytomegalovirus exposure and HLA in healthy donors. PCR used 60 Vbeta primers and 13 Jbeta primers. TCRdb's table, derived via immunoSEQ multiplex PCR, lists solely in-frame clones and lacks some. The data contain 150,000 to 200,000 clones, around 80% of them seen just once; the ten biggest clones take up less than 1.5%. The material sequenced was PBMCs. The receptors stem from a woman under 40 in good health and CMV-seropositive.

The rearrangement uses TRBV11-2 and TRBJ2-1, with D unresolved. The CDR3 is 14 residues long. CDR1 is SGHAT and CDR2 is FQNNGV in the germline V gene. The V and J ends lost 0 bases and 6 bases respectively, with 9 bases between them. The CDR3 DNA is TGTGCCAGCAGCTTAGAGATGGGCACCAATGAGCAGTTCTTC. Protein sequence: CASSLEMGTNEQFF.

The CDR3 sequence: CASRPGTTNTGELFF. The CDR3 DNA reads as TGTGCCAGCAGACCCGGGACAACGAACACCGGGGAGCTGTTTTTT. The chain employs TRBV7-2 and TRBJ2-2, with D possibly being TRBD1 (6 bases). Germline loops: CDR1 SGHTA, CDR2 FQGNSA. V was shortened by 6 bases and J by 0 bases, with 11 bases between the two germline ends. The CDR3 spans 15 residues.

The J gene is TRBJ1-2, the V gene TRBV25-1, with a weak D call TRBD1 (5 bases). V shed 1 base and J shed 7 bases, with 16 bases lying between them. Germline V gives CDR1 MGHDK, CDR2 SYGVNS. The CDR3 contains 15 residues. CDR3 region: CASSEWEGQRGGYTF. The CDR3 DNA follows: TGTGCCAGCAGTGAATGGGAGGGGCAGCGCGGTGGCTACACCTTC.

This clone was picked up a small number of times. The rearrangement uses TRBV6-5 and TRBJ2-5; TRBD2 matches at 11 bases. The germline V gene encodes CDR1 MNHEY and CDR2 SVGAGI. Trimming at V came to 7 bases and at J to 2 bases, leaving 6 bases not matched to a gene. This CDR3 has 15 residues. The CDR3 reads CASTELAGGQETQYF. For the CDR3, the DNA is TGTGCCAGCACCGAGCTAGCGGGGGGACAAGAGACCCAGTACTTC.

The chain links TRBV6-5 to TRBJ2-5; weak D call: TRBD2 (6 bases). V was shortened by 8 bases and J by 5 bases, with 9 bases between the two germline ends. The germline gives CDR1 MNHEY, CDR2 SVGAGI. The CDR3 loop spans 11 amino acids. CDR3 sequence (DNA): TGTGCCAGCGGGAGCGGGGAGACCCAGTACTTC. As protein: CASGSGETQYF.

This chain links TRBV25-1 with TRBJ2-1; 8 nucleotides align to TRBD2. The CDR3 covers 16 residues. The V gene end was trimmed by 2 bases and the J gene end by 3 bases; junction bases not matched to a gene: 6. Germline lookup yields CDR1 MGHDK and CDR2 SYGVNS. CDR3 DNA sequence: TGTGCCAGCAGTGAACTTACTAGCGGATACTACAATGAGCAGTTCTTC. This encodes CASSELTSGYYNEQFF.

Remarks on this clone: The sample carries other DNA sequences with the same CDR3. The gene calls are TRBV28 and TRBJ2-7, with 11 positions matching TRBD2. Per the germline V gene, CDR1 is MDHEN and CDR2 is SYDVKM. CDR3 length equals 17 residues. J was trimmed by 0 bases and V by 6 bases; bases with no gene match: 10. The CDR3 loop reads CASSPLGLAGASYEQYF. DNA of the CDR3: TGTGCCAGCAGCCCGCTAGGACTAGCGGGTGCCTCCTACGAGCAGTACTTC.

The chain couples TRBV11-3 to TRBJ2-5, with D possibly matching TRBD1 (7 bases). This CDR3 is built from 15 residues. V lost 3 bases, J lost 3 bases, and 14 bases lay in between. CDR1 and CDR2 from the germline V gene are SGHNT and YENEEA. CDR3 in DNA: TGTGCCAGCAGCTTCGGAGGGACAGCTAAAGAGACCCAGTACTTC. Residues: CASSFGGTAKETQYF.

The chain couples TRBV28 to TRBJ1-4; D is uncertain. The germline gives CDR1 MDHEN, CDR2 SYDVKM. This CDR3 spans 14 amino acids. V lost 2 bases and J 10 bases, leaving 14 bases between the germline ends. The CDR3 reads CASSLEVSVVKLFF. The CDR3 DNA reads TGTGCCAGCAGTTTAGAGGTCTCAGTCGTAAAACTGTTTTTT.

This clone was detected only once. The chain is built from TRBV5-1 and TRBJ1-1; perhaps TRBD1 as D (5 bases). V lost 5 bases, J lost 3 bases, and 14 bases lay in between. The germline CDR1 and CDR2 sequences are SGHRS and YFSETQ. The CDR3 has 14 amino acids. Here the CDR3 DNA reads TGCGCCAGCAGTCCTGGAGGGGAAGACACTGAAGCTTTCTTT. Its protein product is CASSPGGEDTEAFF.

V is TRBV4-3 and J is TRBJ2-7; 12 bases fit TRBD2. This CDR3 is 19 amino acids long. Per the germline V gene, CDR1 is LGHNA and CDR2 is YSLEER. V trimming: 0 bases; J trimming: 3 bases; junction bases outside the gene matches: 12. The CDR3 is CASSQDIPQLAGGLYEQYF. The CDR3 DNA follows: TGCGCCAGCAGCCAAGATATACCCCAACTAGCGGGGGGCCTCTACGAGCAGTACTTC.

This clone was detected once. This chain connects TRBV5-1 to TRBJ1-4; D uncertain. Trimming cost V 3 bases and J 4 bases, with 13 bases left between them. The CDR3 runs to 15 residues. From germline, CDR1 is SGHRS and CDR2 YFSETQ. Here the CDR3 DNA reads TGCGCCAGCAGCTCGGCGGGCCGCTATAATGAAAAACTGTTTTTT. Amino acid sequence: CASSSAGRYNEKLFF.

The genes are TRBV6-1 and TRBJ2-3, with 7 nucleotides matching TRBD1. V lost 10 bases to trimming and J lost 3 bases; unmatched junction nucleotides: 7. Germline V gene data show CDR1 as MNHNS and CDR2 as SASEGT. The CDR3 is 13 residues long. CDR3 loop: CATRGSLTDTQYF. The CDR3 region has the DNA TGTGCCACCAGGGGGAGTCTGACAGATACGCAGTATTTT.

The chain carries TRBV5-1 and TRBJ2-7; D might be TRBD1 (6 bases). The CDR3 sequence is 15 residues long. Germline CDR1 SGHRS, CDR2 YFSETQ. V lost 1 base to trimming and J lost 0 bases, with 11 bases between them. The CDR3 loop is CASSLKGGHSYEQYF. CDR3 DNA sequence: TGCGCCAGCAGCTTGAAAGGGGGACACTCCTACGAGCAGTACTTC.

This chain connects TRBV29-1 to TRBJ2-3, with D possibly TRBD2 on 6 matching bases. The CDR3 is 13 amino acids. V lost 6 bases to trimming and J lost 2 bases, with 12 bases between them. Germline loops: CDR1 SQVTM, CDR2 ANQGSEA. CDR3 protein: CSVAGLFTDTQYF. As DNA, the CDR3 is TGCAGCGTCGCGGGACTTTTCACAGATACGCAGTATTTT.

DNA of the CDR3: TGTGCCAGCAGCGTACTAGCGAACGGGGAGCTGTTTTTT. Its translation is CASSVLANGELFF. This chain connects TRBV7-3 to TRBJ2-2; TRBD2 matches at 7 bases. Germline CDR1 is SGHTA and CDR2 is FQGTGA. This CDR3 has 13 residues. The trim removed 5 bases at V and 7 bases at J, leaving 4 bases unmatched.

The chain is built from TRBV12-5 and TRBJ1-2; tentatively, D is TRBD1 (5 bases). The germline V and J ends were trimmed by 2 bases and 4 bases, with 8 bases remaining between them. The CDR3 sequence is 13 residues long. Germline CDR1 and CDR2: LGHNT and FRNRAP. CDR3 in amino acids: CASGLNRPYGYTF. CDR3 in DNA: TGTGCTAGTGGTTTGAACAGGCCCTATGGCTACACCTTC. Based on the CDR3 plus reference TRBV12-5 and TRBJ1-2, the full variable domain is DARVTQTPRHKVTEMGQEVTMRCQPILGHNTVFWYRQTMMQGLELLAYFRNRAPLDDSGMPKDRFSAEMPDATLATLKIQPSEPRDSAVYFCASGLNRPYGYTFGSGTRLTVV.

The rearrangement uses TRBV1 and TRBJ1-3. TRBV1 corresponds to a pseudogene. This CDR3 has 17 residues. The CDR3 nucleotides read TGCACCAGCAGCCCCCCCTCAGGAGGGCTCTCTGGAAACACCATATATTTT. Its protein is CTSSPPSGGLSGNTIYF.

This rearrangement joins TRBV4-1 to TRBJ1-5; 8 bases line up with TRBD1. The J segment lost 4 bases and the V segment lost 1 base, leaving 9 bases of the junction unmatched. Germline CDR1 MGHRA, CDR2 YSYEKL. This CDR3 is built from 17 residues. The CDR3 sequence is CASSQGQGTTPNQPQHF. CDR3 coding DNA: TGCGCCAGCAGCCAAGGACAGGGGACAACACCAAATCAGCCCCAGCATTTT.

The CDR3 region is CASSTRAADNEKLFF. The CDR3 bases are TGCGCCAGCAGCACGAGGGCCGCAGATAATGAAAAACTGTTTTTT. This sequence joins TRBV5-1 and TRBJ1-4; no reliable D call. The germline CDR1 and CDR2 sequences are SGHRS and YFSETQ. The CDR3 contains 15 residues. The ends were cut back, 4 bases at V and 4 bases at J, with 14 bases in the middle. Supplemented by reference TRBV5-1 and TRBJ1-4, the full variable domain reads KAGVTQTPRYLIKTRGQQVTLSCSPISGHRSVSWYQQTPGQGLQFLFEYFSETQRNKGNFPGRFSGRQFSNSRSEMNVSTLELGDSALYLCASSTRAADNEKLFFGSGTQLSVL.

A word on this clone: The junction and the germline gene differ at one end; a read error may be behind it. The chain combines TRBV7-9 with TRBJ2-7; 13 bases agree with TRBD2. The CDR3 consists of 15 residues. CDR1 and CDR2 from the germline V gene are SEHNR and FQNEAQ (reference sequence). As DNA, the CDR3 is TGTTCCAGCAGCCGTTCGGGACTAGCGGGAAGAGAGCAGTACTTC. This translates into CSSSRSGLAGREQYF.